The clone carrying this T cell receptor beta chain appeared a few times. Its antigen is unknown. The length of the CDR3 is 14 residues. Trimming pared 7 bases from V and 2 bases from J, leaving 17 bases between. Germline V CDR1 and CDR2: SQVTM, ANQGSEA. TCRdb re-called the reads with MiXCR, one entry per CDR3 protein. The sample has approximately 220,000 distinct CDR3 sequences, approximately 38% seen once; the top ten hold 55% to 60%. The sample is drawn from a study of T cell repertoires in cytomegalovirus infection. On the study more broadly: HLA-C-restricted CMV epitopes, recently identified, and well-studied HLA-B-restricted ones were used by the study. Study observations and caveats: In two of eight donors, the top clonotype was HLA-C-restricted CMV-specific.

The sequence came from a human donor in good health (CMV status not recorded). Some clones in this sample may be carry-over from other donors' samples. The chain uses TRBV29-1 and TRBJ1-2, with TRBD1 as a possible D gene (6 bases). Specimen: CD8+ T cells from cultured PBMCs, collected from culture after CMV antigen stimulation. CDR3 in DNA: TGCAGCGCTTCCTCCGGGACACGGAACTATGGCTACACCTTC. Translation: CSASSGTRNYGYTF.